One sample yielded the 15 T cell receptor beta chains listed below, sequenced in a study of blood T cell repertoires in COVID-19. Clones were read by immunoSEQ multiplex PCR, and TCRdb kept only the in-frame ones, dropping some. In the table there are around 150,000 clones, 75% to 85% of which are singletons. The sample was peripheral blood. These receptors originate from a man aged 55 to 70 with acute or convalescent COVID-19.

The rearrangement joins TRBV30 to TRBJ1-3; D is undetermined. Trimming removed 0 bases at V and 3 bases at J, with 18 bases between. The CDR3 runs 17 residues. Germline V gene lookup returns CDR1 GTSNPN and CDR2 SVGIG (reference sequence). The chain's CDR3 is CAWSVGQVRSLGNTIYF. The CDR3 nucleotides are TGTGCCTGGAGTGTCGGTCAGGTTAGAAGCCTTGGAAACACCATATATTTT.

This clone has a handful of counts. V and J are TRBV2 and TRBJ1-1; a weak D match, TRBD1 (6 bases). The CDR3 length is 12 residues. Germline lookup yields CDR1 SNHLY and CDR2 FYNNEI. V was cut by 6 bases and J by 4 bases, with 9 bases left in between. The CDR3 is CASSDRTTEAFF. Here the CDR3 DNA reads TGTGCCAGCAGCGACAGGACCACTGAAGCTTTCTTT.

The genes are TRBV7-3 and TRBJ2-2; TRBD1 aligns across 8 bases. This CDR3 is built from 14 residues. After removal of 5 bases from V and 4 bases from J, the junction contained 3 bases not matched to a gene. Germline lookup yields CDR1 SGHTA and CDR2 FQGTGA. CDR3 residues: CASSPDRATGELFF. CDR3 coding DNA: TGTGCCAGCAGCCCGGACAGGGCCACCGGGGAGCTGTTTTTT.

The table lists this clone with a count of one. The V and J genes are TRBV18 and TRBJ1-4; 9 bases match TRBD1. Germline CDR1 and CDR2: KGHSH and LQKENI. The CDR3 totals 15 residues. V lost 2 bases, J lost 6 bases, and 4 bases stayed unmatched. For the CDR3, the DNA is TGTGCCAGCTCACCATTAACAGGGGGCGATGAAAAACTGTTTTTT. This translates into CASSPLTGGDEKLFF.

This clone came up a few times. The gene calls are TRBV11-2 and TRBJ2-7; D gene unclear. CDR3 length equals 13 residues. Per germline, CDR1 SGHAT and CDR2 FQNNGV. V lost 0 bases, J lost 6 bases, and 9 bases lay in between. The CDR3 DNA sequence: TGTGCCAGCAGCTTAGAGTTCGGTCGCGAGCAGTACTTC. Translating gives CASSLEFGREQYF.

The chain joins TRBV5-1 to TRBJ2-7, with TRBD2 matching over 14 bases. Germline V gene sequence: CDR1 SGHRS, CDR2 YFSETQ. The V gene end was trimmed by 4 bases and the J gene end by 7 bases; junction bases not matched to a gene: 10. This CDR3 spans 16 amino acids. The CDR3 is CASSRGTSGGLEEQYF. CDR3 nucleotides: TGCGCCAGCAGCCGAGGGACTAGCGGGGGCCTGGAGGAGCAGTACTTC.

The rearrangement links TRBV24-1 to TRBJ2-2, with TRBD1 matching 11 bases. From germline, CDR1 is KGHDR and CDR2 SFDVKD. The CDR3 loop spans 16 amino acids. V lost 4 bases, J lost 3 bases, and 3 bases stayed unmatched. The CDR3 bases are TGTGCCACCAGTGACACGGGACAGGGGGACACCGGGGAGCTGTTTTTT. It translates to CATSDTGQGDTGELFF.

The chain has TRBV5-1 and TRBJ2-3, with 10 bases matching TRBD1. The junction had 4 bases not matched to a gene; V was cut back by 1 base and J by 5 bases. CDR1 SGHRS and CDR2 YFSETQ come from the germline V gene. This CDR3 is 15 amino acids long. CDR3 DNA: TGCGCCAGCAGCTTGTGGGACAGGGGATTAGATACGCAGTATTTT. As protein: CASSLWDRGLDTQYF.

The sample holds a few counts of this clone. V is TRBV27 and J is TRBJ1-3; weak D call: TRBD1 (5 bases). Between the trimmed V and J ends, which lost 7 bases and 0 bases, there was a span of 13 bases. CDR3 length: 15 amino acids. Germline V lookup: CDR1 MNHEY, CDR2 SMNVEV (reference sequence). CDR3 sequence reads: CASKAQATSGNTIYF. CDR3 coding DNA: TGTGCCAGCAAGGCACAGGCGACCTCTGGAAACACCATATATTTT.

The chain uses TRBV2 and TRBJ2-5, with D possibly TRBD1 on 6 matching bases. The CDR3 runs 14 residues. Trimming took off 5 bases at V and 4 bases at J, with 14 bases between the two ends. Germline CDR1 SNHLY, CDR2 FYNNEI. The CDR3 sequence is CASSPLTGGETQYF. As DNA, the CDR3 is TGTGCCAGCAGTCCCCTGACAGGAGGAGAGACCCAGTACTTC.

The rearrangement uses TRBV18 and TRBJ2-3, with D maybe TRBD2 (5 bases). Per germline, CDR1 KGHSH and CDR2 LQKENI. Trimming shortened V by 2 bases and J by 6 bases, and 15 bases separated the two germline ends. There are 15 residues in the CDR3. The CDR3 spells CASSPTRSPADTQYF. The CDR3 DNA reads as TGTGCCAGCTCACCAACTAGAAGCCCCGCCGATACGCAGTATTTT.

The rearrangement joins TRBV29-1 to TRBJ2-7; maybe TRBD1 (5 bases). Germline V gene lookup returns CDR1 SQVTM and CDR2 ANQGSEA. Trimming removed 4 bases from V and 1 base from J, with 8 bases in between. The CDR3 loop spans 12 amino acids. CDR3 coding DNA: TGCAGCGTTGCCAGGGAATCCTACGAGCAGTACTTC. Protein sequence: CSVARESYEQYF.

The V gene is TRBV2, the J gene TRBJ2-7; 10 nucleotides match TRBD1. V dropped 8 bases and J dropped 3; count of bases not matched to a gene: 1. Germline CDR1 is SNHLY and CDR2 is FYNNEI. This CDR3 is 12 amino acids long. The CDR3 region is CASRTGGYEQYF. The CDR3 DNA sequence: TGTGCCAGCCGGACAGGGGGCTACGAGCAGTACTTC.

The chain employs TRBV12-3 or TRBV12-4 and TRBJ2-3; 8 bases are a match to TRBD2. V was pared by 7 bases and J by 8 bases, with 8 bases of the junction left unmatched. The CDR3 has 13 amino acids. CDR3 sequence: CASTSAAGGTQYF. The CDR3 bases are TGTGCCAGCACCTCAGCGGCGGGGGGTACGCAGTATTTT.

V is TRBV5-1 and J is TRBJ2-7; 9 bases align to TRBD1. This CDR3 has 14 amino acids. Germline V gene data show CDR1 as SGHRS and CDR2 as YFSETQ. J gave up 4 bases and V 4 bases, and 6 bases lay outside the gene matches. CDR3 region: CASSTPGQGYEQYF. The CDR3, as DNA: TGCGCCAGCAGCACGCCGGGACAGGGTTACGAGCAGTACTTC.